One and the same sample provided the 4 T cell receptor beta chains below, sequenced in a study of shared clonotypes between healthy human individuals. Some clones are missing from TCRdb's copy, which holds only in-frame ones; the method was immunoSEQ multiplex PCR. The sample consists of a few million clones, roughly 93% of them appearing once. CD8 cells classed as naive were CD45RO-negative and positively selected for CCR7, excluding terminally differentiated effector memory CD45RA+ cells. Specimen: naive CD8+ T cells from PBMCs. All receptors derive from a man younger than 30 in good health. Some clones in this sample may be carry-over from other donors' samples.

This clone occurred once. This rearrangement joins TRBV20-1 to TRBJ2-7; D remains ambiguous. CDR3 length: 10 residues. Germline CDR1 reads DFQATT; CDR2 reads SNEGSKA (reference sequence). With 8 bases removed from V and 2 bases from J, the gap between germline ends came to 7 bases. CDR3 sequence: CSPRTYEQYF. The CDR3 DNA reads as TGCAGTCCACGGACCTACGAGCAGTACTTC.

V gene TRBV12-5 combines with J gene TRBJ1-1; D not certain. V was shortened by 1 base and J by 3 bases, with 6 bases between the two germline ends. The CDR3 is made up of 13 amino acids. In germline, CDR1 is LGHNT, CDR2 FRNRAP. The CDR3 spells CASGLDGDTEAFF. For the CDR3, the DNA is TGTGCTAGTGGTTTGGACGGGGACACTGAAGCTTTCTTT. Based on the CDR3 plus reference TRBV12-5 and TRBJ1-1, the full variable domain is DARVTQTPRHKVTEMGQEVTMRCQPILGHNTVFWYRQTMMQGLELLAYFRNRAPLDDSGMPKDRFSAEMPDATLATLKIQPSEPRDSAVYFCASGLDGDTEAFFGQGTRLTVV.

V and J are TRBV11-1 and TRBJ2-1; 7 nucleotides align to TRBD2. The ends lost 4 bases at V and 5 bases at J; junction bases unmatched: 14. This CDR3 is built from 17 residues. Per the germline V gene, CDR1 is SGHAT and CDR2 is FQDESV (reference sequence). This CDR3 is CASSSTEAGYVDNEQFF. The CDR3 DNA is TGTGCCAGCAGCTCAACCGAAGCGGGATATGTTGACAATGAGCAGTTCTTC. Filled out from reference TRBV11-1 and TRBJ2-1, the complete variable domain reads EAEVAQSPRYKITEKSQAVAFWCDPISGHATLYWYRQILGQGPELLVQFQDESVVDDSQLPKDRFSAERLKGVDSTLKIQPAELGDSAMYLCASSSTEAGYVDNEQFFGPGTRLTVL.

The chain carries TRBV2 and TRBJ2-1; possibly TRBD1 for D (6 bases). The germline V and J ends were trimmed by 4 bases and 6 bases, with 16 bases remaining between them. The CDR3 consists of 15 residues. Looked up from germline, CDR1 is SNHLY and CDR2 is FYNNEI. CDR3 sequence (DNA): TGTGCCAGCAGTGTAGGGGGATCCCCTCTCAATGAGCAGTTCTTC. Residues: CASSVGGSPLNEQFF.